This TCR beta chain was retrieved from a study of CD8+CD57+ T cells in acquired aplastic anemia (dated by TCRdb to the late 2010s). Notes on the research overall: DNA extracted from sorted CD4+ and CD8+ cells had a mean of around 3 ug, with a range of roughly 0.2 to 30 ug. CD8+CD57+ expansion was defined as a frequency above the mean frequency observed in healthy subjects.

This clonotype was recorded many times. The specificity of this receptor is unknown. No qualities accompany the bases; no much larger clone lies one base away. Profiling of TCR beta VDJ combinations and CDR3 sequences used genomic DNA as the template. An Illumina HiSeq 2000 was the platform used for TCR repertoire sequencing. The paper's data handling went like this. TRBV/TRBJ rearrangement plots, CDR3 size and DJ length profiles, and Simpson's diversity index were used to assess repertoires. The immunodominant clone was defined as the most abundant DNA sequence in deep sequencing data. CDR3 amino acid sequences were checked for sharing across subjects and were also compared against the VDJdb database and published repertoires. TCRdb cleaned the public reads at Q25 with fastp, built clones with MiXCR and kept in-frame beta chains. Each CDR3 protein appears once, grouped with its most common genes and DNA. TCRdb, not the authors, supplied the V and J calls. A total of fewer than 250,000 distinct CDR3 sequences appear in this sample, almost 50% of them only once. Just under 20% of the sample belongs to the ten largest clones.

Patients chosen for sequencing had shown expansion of CD8+CD57+ cells by flow cytometry. Every patient had a diagnosis of severe acquired aplastic anemia based on International Study of Aplastic Anemia and Agranulocytosis and Camitta criteria. No therapy had been received by the patients at the time of blood sampling. In the study, sorted CD4+ and CD8+ blood T cells from patients with severe aplastic anemia and from healthy subjects underwent deep sequencing of TCR repertoires. In the USA, patient enrollment took place under clinicaltrials.gov protocols 00001620, 01623167, 00001397, 00071045, 00081523 and 00961064. Ficoll-Paque density gradient centrifugation was used to isolate peripheral blood mononuclear cells. Before DNA was extracted, CD4+ and CD8+ T cells were sorted using either FACS or magnetic beads. What the study reported, not specific to this receptor: About 30 CD8+ CDR3 sequences were found in both patients and controls but appeared to be highly expressed in patients and within the immunodominant clones of the patients. Between patients and healthy controls, no significant difference in CD8+ Simpson's diversity was found (P=0.060).

Trimming takes 4 bases from V and 4 bases from J, and the germline ends sit 11 bases apart. The CDR3 measures 15 amino acids from cysteine to phenylalanine. Only the CDR3 DNA is retained, 45 bases long and in frame from the first base. The germline V gene (reference sequence) yields LGHDT for CDR1 and YNNKEL for CDR2. Sequenced material: sorted CD4+, CD8+, or CD8+CD57+ T cells (not recorded which) from PBMCs. This receptor was identified in a human donor with aplastic anemia. The chain couples TRBV3-1 to TRBJ2-6; the D gene is perhaps TRBD1, from 5 matching bases. CDR3 loop: CASSLGAEGANVLTF. The nucleotide sequence reads as follows: TGTGCCAGCAGCCTAGGGGCGGAAGGGGCCAACGTCCTGACTTTC.